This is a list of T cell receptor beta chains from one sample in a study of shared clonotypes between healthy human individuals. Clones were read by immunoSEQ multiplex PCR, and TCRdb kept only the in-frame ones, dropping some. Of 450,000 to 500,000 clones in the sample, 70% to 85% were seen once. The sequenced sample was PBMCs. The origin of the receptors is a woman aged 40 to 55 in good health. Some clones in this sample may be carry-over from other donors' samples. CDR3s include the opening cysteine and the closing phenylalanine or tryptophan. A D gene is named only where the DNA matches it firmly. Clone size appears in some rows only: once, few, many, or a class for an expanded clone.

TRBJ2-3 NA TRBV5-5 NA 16 CASSPQWAVFTDTQYF TGTGCCAGCAGCCCCCAATGGGCAGTCTTCACAGATACGCAGTATTTT
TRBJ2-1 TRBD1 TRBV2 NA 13 CASSEDRVNEQFF TGTGCCAGCAGTGAGGACAGGGTCAATGAGCAGTTCTTC
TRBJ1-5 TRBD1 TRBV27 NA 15 CASSPGTANNQPQHF TGTGCCAGCAGTCCGGGGACAGCAAATAATCAGCCCCAGCATTTT
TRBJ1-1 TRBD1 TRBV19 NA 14 CASSRETGNSEAFF TGTGCCAGTAGTCGGGAGACAGGGAACTCTGAAGCTTTCTTT
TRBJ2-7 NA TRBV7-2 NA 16 CASRRAGAGSSYEQYF TGTGCCAGCAGACGGGCTGGTGCGGGAAGCTCCTACGAGCAGTACTTC
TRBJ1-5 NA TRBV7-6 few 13 CASSLNSNQPQHF TGTGCCAGCAGCTTAAATAGCAATCAGCCCCAGCATTTT
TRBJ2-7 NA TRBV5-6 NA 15 CASSGRTGLGYEQYF TGTGCCAGCAGCGGGAGGACAGGTCTTGGATACGAGCAGTACTTC
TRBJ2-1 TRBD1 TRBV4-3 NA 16 CASSQDPGGTYNEQFF TGCGCCAGCAGCCAAGACCCAGGGGGCACCTACAATGAGCAGTTCTTC
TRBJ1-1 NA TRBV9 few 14 CASSPFGGDTEAFF TGTGCCAGCAGTCCATTCGGGGGGGACACTGAAGCTTTCTTT
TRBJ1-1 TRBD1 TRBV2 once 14 CASSEKRTGGEAFF TGTGCCAGCAGTGAAAAAAGGACAGGGGGTGAAGCTTTCTTT
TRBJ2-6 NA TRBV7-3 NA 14 CASSFGSGANVLTF TGTGCCAGCAGCTTTGGCTCTGGGGCCAACGTCCTGACTTTC
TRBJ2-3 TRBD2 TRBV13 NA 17 CASSPPGLAGGSDTQYF TGTGCCAGCAGCCCCCCGGGGCTAGCGGGAGGATCTGATACGCAGTATTTT
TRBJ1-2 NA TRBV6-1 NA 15 CASSESRGYVYGYTF TGTGCCAGCAGCGAAAGTCGGGGGTATGTCTATGGCTACACCTTC
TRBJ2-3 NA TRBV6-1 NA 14 CASSEKLGEDTQYF TGTGCCAGCAGTGAGAAATTGGGGGAAGATACGCAGTATTTT
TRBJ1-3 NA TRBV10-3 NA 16 CAISELDTGSGNTIYF TGTGCCATCAGTGAATTGGACACAGGCTCTGGAAACACCATATATTTT
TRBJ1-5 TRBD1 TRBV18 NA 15 CASSPATGALQPQHF TGTGCCAGCTCACCAGCGACAGGGGCTCTTCAGCCCCAGCATTTT
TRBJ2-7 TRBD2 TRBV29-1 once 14 CSVGLGRDYDEQYF TGCAGCGTTGGCCTAGGCCGGGACTACGACGAGCAGTACTTC
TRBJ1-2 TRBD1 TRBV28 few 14 CASSLEGASYGYTF TGTGCCAGCAGTTTGGAGGGGGCGAGCTATGGCTACACCTTC
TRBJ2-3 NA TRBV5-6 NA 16 CASSSGVGVFTDTQYF TGTGCCAGCAGCTCGGGTGTAGGGGTGTTCACAGATACGCAGTATTTT
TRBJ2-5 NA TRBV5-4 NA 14 CASSFRDRPETQYF TGTGCCAGCAGCTTCAGGGACCGCCCAGAGACCCAGTACTTC
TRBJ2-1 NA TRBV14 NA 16 CASSQEGILPKNEQFF TGTGCCAGCAGCCAAGAGGGGATACTACCCAAAAATGAGCAGTTCTTC
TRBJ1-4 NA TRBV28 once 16 CASSFPRGATNEKLFF TGTGCCAGCAGTTTCCCTCGAGGGGCAACTAATGAAAAACTGTTTTTT
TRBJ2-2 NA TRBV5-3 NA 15 CATGRSAKNTGELFF TGTGCCACTGGCCGGTCAGCCAAGAACACCGGGGAGCTGTTTTTT
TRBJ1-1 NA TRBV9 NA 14 CASSVGGGLAEAFF TGTGCCAGCAGCGTAGGGGGCGGATTAGCTGAAGCTTTCTTT
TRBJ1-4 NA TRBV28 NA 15 CASSESGRNNEKLFF TGTGCCAGCAGTGAATCAGGACGGAATAATGAAAAACTGTTTTTT
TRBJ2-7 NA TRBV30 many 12 CAWSVTPYEQYF TGTGCCTGGAGTGTTACACCCTACGAGCAGTACTTC
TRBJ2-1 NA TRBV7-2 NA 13 CASSYDSYNEQFF TGTGCCAGCAGCTACGACTCGTACAATGAGCAGTTCTTC
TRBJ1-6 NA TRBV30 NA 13 CAWIGQGGSPLHF TGTGCCTGGATAGGGCAGGGTGGATCACCCCTCCACTTT
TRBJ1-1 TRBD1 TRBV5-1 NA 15 CASSLAQGVGTEAFF TGCGCCAGCAGCTTGGCTCAGGGGGTAGGAACTGAAGCTTTCTTT
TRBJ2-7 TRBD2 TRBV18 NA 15 CASSPLAGGPREQYF TGTGCCAGCTCACCGCTAGCGGGAGGGCCTCGGGAGCAGTACTTC
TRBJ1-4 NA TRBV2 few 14 CANRRGESNEKLFF TGTGCCAACCGGCGGGGGGAGAGCAATGAAAAACTGTTTTTT
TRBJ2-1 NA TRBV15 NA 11 CATSRDLEQFF TGTGCCACCAGCAGAGATCTTGAGCAGTTCTTC
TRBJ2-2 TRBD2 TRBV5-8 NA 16 CASSLGTSGGNGELFF TGTGCCAGCAGCTTGGGGACTAGCGGGGGAAACGGGGAGCTGTTTTTT
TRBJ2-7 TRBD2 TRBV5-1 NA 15 CASSSVREDSYEQYF TGCGCCAGCAGTTCTGTGCGGGAGGACTCCTACGAGCAGTACTTC
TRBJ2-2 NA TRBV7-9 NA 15 CASSLGGTEAGELFF TGTGCCAGCAGCTTAGGAGGGACGGAGGCCGGGGAGCTGTTTTTT
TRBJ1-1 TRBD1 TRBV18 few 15 CASSPRTGVNTEAFF TGTGCCAGCTCGCCGAGGACAGGGGTGAACACTGAAGCTTTCTTT
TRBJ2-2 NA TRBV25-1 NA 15 CASSERTEYTGELFF TGTGCCAGCAGTGAAAGGACAGAATACACCGGGGAGCTGTTTTTT
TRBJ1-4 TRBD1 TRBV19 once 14 CASSSGQAEGKLFF TGTGCCAGTAGTTCAGGACAGGCGGAAGGAAAACTGTTTTTT
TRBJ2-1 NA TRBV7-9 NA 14 CASSSGGTHNEQFF TGTGCCAGCAGCTCCGGCGGGACTCACAATGAGCAGTTCTTC
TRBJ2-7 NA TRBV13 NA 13 CASSFGVTYEQYF TGTGCCAGCAGCTTTGGAGTAACCTACGAGCAGTACTTC
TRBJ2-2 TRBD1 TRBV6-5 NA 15 CASRETGEHTGELFF TGTGCCAGCAGGGAGACAGGGGAGCACACCGGGGAGCTGTTTTTT
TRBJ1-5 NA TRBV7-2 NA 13 CASSFGQNQPQHF TGTGCCAGCAGCTTCGGCCAGAATCAGCCCCAGCATTTT
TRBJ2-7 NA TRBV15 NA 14 CATSRDRLEHEQYF TGTGCCACCAGCAGAGATCGGCTAGAGCACGAACAGTACTTC